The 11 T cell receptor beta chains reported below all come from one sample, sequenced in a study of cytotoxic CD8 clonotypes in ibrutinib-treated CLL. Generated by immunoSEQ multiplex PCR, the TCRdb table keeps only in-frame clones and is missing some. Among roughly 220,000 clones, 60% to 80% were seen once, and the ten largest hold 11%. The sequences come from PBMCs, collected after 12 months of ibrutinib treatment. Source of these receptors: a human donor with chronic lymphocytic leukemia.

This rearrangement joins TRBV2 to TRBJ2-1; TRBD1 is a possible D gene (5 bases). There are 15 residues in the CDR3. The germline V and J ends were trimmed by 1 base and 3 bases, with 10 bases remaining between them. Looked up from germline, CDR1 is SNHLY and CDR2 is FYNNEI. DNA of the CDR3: TGTGCCAGCAGTGAAGACAGACAGAACTACAATGAGCAGTTCTTC. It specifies CASSEDRQNYNEQFF.

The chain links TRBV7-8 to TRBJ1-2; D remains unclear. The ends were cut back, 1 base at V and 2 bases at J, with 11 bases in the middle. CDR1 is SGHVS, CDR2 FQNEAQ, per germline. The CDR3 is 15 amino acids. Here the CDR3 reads CASSLGARLNYGYTF. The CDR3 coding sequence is TGTGCCAGCAGCTTAGGGGCCCGACTAAACTATGGCTACACCTTC.

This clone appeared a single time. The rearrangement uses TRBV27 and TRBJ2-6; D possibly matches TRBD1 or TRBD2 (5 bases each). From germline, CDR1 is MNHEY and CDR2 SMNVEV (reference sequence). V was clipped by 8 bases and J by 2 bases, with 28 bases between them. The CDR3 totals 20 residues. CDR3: CASGRLSGNQGTTGANVLTF. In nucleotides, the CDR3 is TGTGCCAGCGGGAGATTATCCGGGAACCAGGGAACCACTGGGGCCAACGTCCTGACTTTC. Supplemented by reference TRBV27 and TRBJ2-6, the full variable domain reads EAQVTQNPRYLITVTGKKLTVTCSQNMNHEYMSWYRQDPGLGLRQIYYSMNVEVTDKGDVPEGYKVSRKEKRNFPLILESPSPNQTSLYFCASGRLSGNQGTTGANVLTFGAGSRLTVL.

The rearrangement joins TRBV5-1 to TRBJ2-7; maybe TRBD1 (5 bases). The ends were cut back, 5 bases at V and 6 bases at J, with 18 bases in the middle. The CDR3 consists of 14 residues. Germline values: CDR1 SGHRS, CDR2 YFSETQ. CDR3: CASSAGIPSGEQYF. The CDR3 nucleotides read TGCGCCAGCAGTGCAGGGATTCCCTCGGGCGAGCAGTACTTC.

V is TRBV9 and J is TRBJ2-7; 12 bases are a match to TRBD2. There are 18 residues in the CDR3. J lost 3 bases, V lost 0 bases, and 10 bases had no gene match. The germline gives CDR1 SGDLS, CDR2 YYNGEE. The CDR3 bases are TGTGCCAGCAGCGTAGGAACGACTAGCGGGAGTTGGGACTACGAGCAGTACTTC. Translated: CASSVGTTSGSWDYEQYF.

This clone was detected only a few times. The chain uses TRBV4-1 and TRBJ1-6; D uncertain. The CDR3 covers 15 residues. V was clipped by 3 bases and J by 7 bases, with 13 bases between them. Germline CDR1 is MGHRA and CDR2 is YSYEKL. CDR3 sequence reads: CASSHGRALNSPLHF. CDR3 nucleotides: TGCGCCAGCAGCCATGGAAGGGCGTTGAATTCACCCCTCCACTTT.

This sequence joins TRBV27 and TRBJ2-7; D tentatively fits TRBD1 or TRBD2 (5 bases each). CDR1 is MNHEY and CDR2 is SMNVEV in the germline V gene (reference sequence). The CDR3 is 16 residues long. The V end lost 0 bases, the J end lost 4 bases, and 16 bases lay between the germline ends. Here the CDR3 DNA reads TGTGCCAGCAGTTTATCTGGGACGGCAGGCTCGTACGAGCAGTACTTC. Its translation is CASSLSGTAGSYEQYF.

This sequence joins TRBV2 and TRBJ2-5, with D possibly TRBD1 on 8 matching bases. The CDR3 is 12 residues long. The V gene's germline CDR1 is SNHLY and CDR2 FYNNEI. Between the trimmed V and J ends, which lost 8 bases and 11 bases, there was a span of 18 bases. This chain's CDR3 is CASRGDRREQYF. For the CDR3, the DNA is TGTGCCAGCCGTGGGGACAGGCGGGAGCAGTACTTC.

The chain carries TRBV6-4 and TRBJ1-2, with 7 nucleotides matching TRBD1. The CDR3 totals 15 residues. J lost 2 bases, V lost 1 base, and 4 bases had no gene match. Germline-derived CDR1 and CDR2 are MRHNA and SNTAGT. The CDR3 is CASSDWGQKNYGYTF. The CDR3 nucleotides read TGTGCCAGCAGTGACTGGGGACAGAAGAACTATGGCTACACCTTC.

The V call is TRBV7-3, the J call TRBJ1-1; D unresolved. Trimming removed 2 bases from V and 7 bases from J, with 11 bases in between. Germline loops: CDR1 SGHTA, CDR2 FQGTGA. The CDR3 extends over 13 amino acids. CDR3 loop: CASSLRFAGEAFF. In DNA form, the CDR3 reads TGTGCCAGCAGCTTACGATTCGCGGGTGAAGCTTTCTTT.

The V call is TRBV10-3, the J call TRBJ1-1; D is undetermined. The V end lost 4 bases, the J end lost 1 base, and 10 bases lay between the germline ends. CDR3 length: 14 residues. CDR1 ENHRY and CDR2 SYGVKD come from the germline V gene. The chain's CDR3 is CAISGSSQNTEAFF. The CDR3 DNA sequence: TGTGCCATCAGTGGTAGCAGCCAGAACACTGAAGCTTTCTTT.